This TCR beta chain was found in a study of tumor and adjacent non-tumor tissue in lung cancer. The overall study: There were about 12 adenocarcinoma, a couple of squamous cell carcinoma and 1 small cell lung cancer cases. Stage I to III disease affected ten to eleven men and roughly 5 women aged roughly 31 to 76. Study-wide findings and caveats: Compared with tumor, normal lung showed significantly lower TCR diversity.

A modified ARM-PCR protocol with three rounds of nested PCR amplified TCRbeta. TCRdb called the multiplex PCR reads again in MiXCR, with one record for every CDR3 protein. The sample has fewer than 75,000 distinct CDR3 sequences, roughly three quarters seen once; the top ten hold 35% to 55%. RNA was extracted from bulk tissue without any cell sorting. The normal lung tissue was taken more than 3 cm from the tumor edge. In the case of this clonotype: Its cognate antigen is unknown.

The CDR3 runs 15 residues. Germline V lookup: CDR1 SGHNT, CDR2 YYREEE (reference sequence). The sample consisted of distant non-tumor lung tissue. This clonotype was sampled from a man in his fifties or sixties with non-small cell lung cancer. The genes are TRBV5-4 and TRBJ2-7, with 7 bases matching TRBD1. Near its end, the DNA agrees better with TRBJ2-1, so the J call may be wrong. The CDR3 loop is CASSLGRDSSYEQFF. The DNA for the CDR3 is TGTGCCAGCAGCTTGGGCCGGGACAGCTCCTACGAGCAGTTCTTC.